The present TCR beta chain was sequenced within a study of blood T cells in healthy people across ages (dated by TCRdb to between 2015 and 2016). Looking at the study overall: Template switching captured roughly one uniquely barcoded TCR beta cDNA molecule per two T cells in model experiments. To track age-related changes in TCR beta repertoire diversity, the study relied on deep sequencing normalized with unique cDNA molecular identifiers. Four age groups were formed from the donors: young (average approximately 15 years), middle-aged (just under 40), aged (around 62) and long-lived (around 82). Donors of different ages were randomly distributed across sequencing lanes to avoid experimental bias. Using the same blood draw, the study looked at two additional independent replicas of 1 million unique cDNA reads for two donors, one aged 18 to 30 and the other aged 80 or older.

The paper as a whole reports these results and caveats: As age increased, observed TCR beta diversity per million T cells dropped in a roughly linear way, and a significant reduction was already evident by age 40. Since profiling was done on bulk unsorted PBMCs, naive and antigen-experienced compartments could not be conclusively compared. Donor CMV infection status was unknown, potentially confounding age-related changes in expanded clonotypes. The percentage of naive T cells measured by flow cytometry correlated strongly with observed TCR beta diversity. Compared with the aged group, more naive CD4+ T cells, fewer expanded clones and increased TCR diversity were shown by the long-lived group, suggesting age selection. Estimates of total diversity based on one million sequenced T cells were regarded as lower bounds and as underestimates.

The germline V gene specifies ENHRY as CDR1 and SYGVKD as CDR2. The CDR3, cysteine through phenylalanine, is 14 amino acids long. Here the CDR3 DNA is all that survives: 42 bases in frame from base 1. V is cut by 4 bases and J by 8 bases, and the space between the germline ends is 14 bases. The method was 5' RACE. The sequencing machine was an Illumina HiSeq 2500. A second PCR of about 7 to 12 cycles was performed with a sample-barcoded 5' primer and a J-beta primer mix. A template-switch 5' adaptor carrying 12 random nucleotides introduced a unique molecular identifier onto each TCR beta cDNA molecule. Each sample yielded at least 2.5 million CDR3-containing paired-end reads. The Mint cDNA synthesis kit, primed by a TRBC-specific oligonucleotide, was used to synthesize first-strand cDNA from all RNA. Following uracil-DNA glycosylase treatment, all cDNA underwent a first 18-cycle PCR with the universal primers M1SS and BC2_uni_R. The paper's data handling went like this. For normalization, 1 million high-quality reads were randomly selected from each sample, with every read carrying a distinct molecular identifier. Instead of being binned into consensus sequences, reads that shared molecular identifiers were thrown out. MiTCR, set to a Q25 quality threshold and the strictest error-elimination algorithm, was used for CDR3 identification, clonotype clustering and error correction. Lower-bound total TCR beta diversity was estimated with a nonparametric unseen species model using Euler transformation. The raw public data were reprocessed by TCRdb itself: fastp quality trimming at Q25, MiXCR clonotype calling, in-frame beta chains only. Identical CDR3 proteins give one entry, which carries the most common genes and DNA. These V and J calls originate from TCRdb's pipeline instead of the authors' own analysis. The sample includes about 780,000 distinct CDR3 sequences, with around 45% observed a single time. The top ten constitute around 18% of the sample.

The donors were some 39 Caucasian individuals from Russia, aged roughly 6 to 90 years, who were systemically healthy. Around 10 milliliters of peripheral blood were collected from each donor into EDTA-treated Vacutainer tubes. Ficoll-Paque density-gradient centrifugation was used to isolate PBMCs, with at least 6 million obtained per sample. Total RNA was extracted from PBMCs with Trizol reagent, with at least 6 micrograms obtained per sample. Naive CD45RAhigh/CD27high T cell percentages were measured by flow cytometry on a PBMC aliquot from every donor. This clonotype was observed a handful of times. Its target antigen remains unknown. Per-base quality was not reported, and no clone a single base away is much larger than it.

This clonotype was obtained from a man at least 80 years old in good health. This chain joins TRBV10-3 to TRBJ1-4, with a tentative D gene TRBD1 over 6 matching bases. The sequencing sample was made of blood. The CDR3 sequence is CAISAAGAEEKLFF. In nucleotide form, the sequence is TGTGCCATCAGTGCAGCAGGGGCGGAGGAAAAACTGTTTTTT.